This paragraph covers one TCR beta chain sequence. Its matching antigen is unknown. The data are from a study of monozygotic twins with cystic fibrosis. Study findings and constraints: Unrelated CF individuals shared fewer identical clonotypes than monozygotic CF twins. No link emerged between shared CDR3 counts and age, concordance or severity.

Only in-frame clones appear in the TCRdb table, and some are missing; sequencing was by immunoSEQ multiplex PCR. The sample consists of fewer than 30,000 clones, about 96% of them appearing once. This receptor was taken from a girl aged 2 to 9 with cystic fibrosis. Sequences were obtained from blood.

CDR3 protein: CASSYRQSQRPTEAFF. CDR3 DNA: TGTGCCAGCAGTTACAGGCAATCCCAGCGGCCCACTGAAGCTTTCTTT. The chain links TRBV6-6 to TRBJ1-1; D is undetermined. CDR1 and CDR2 (germline): MNHNY, SVGAGI (reference sequence). The V end lost 2 bases, the J end lost 4 bases, and 17 bases lay between the germline ends. The CDR3 is made up of 16 amino acids.